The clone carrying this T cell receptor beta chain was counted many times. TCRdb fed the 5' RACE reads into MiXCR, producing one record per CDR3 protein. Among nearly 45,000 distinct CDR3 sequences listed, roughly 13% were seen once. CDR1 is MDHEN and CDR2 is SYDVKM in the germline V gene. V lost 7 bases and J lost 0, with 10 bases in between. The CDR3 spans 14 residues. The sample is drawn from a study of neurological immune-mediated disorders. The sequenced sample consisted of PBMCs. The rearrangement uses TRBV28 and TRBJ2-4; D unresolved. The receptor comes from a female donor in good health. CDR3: CASTLRLAKNIQYF. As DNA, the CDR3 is TGTGCCAGCACCCTGAGACTAGCCAAAAACATTCAGTACTTC.